Following are 10 T cell receptor beta chains from one sample sequenced in a study of human T cells and chemical hapten exposure. The sample's time point: pre-sensitization, week 0. Regarding treatment: therapeutic diphenylcyclopropenone sensitization with weekly scalp DPC. TCRdb reprocessed the RACE reads via MiXCR and lists one record per CDR3 protein. Altogether a few hundred thousand distinct CDR3 sequences are present, 5.5% being singletons, with the ten largest covering 7% to 10%. The material was whole blood, obtained in connection with sensitization to the hapten diphenylcyclopropenone (DPC). Receptors originate from a woman aged 18-30 years with alopecia areata. Some clones in this sample may be carry-over from other donors' samples.

This clonotype was counted only a few times. The chain has TRBV6-6 and TRBJ1-5; 9 positions agree with TRBD1. The CDR3 sequence is 12 residues long. V shed 9 bases, J shed 4 bases, and the junction held 1 base outside the gene matches. From germline, CDR1 is MNHNY and CDR2 SVGAGI (reference sequence). The CDR3 sequence is CASGQGNQPQHF. As DNA, the CDR3 is TGTGCCAGTGGACAGGGGAATCAGCCCCAGCATTTT.

This clonotype came up many times. V gene TRBV28 combines with J gene TRBJ1-5; possible D gene TRBD1, 6 bases. The germline V gene has CDR1 MDHEN and CDR2 SYDVKM. The CDR3 has 16 amino acids. V shed 1 base and J shed 6 bases, with 16 bases lying between them. Here the CDR3 DNA reads TGTGCCAGCAGTTTATCCGGGACACCCGAGGGTCAGCCCCAGCATTTT. This codes for CASSLSGTPEGQPQHF.

This clonotype was counted at least ten times. The gene calls are TRBV11-2 and TRBJ2-5, with TRBD2 identical over 7 bases. The germline gives CDR1 SGHAT, CDR2 FQNNGV. Unmatched junction bases numbered 3, after V lost 5 bases and J lost 3 bases. This CDR3 contains 13 residues. The CDR3 here is CASSRLAEETQYF. In nucleotides, the CDR3 is TGTGCCAGCAGCAGACTAGCTGAAGAGACCCAGTACTTC.

This clonotype has a handful of counts. This chain joins TRBV3-1 and TRBJ1-2; D gene ambiguous. CDR3 size: 20 residues. Germline V CDR1 and CDR2: LGHDT, YNNKEL (reference sequence). V lost 2 bases and J 3 bases, leaving 28 bases between the germline ends. The CDR3: CASSQPWSGSEVWKDYGYTF. The DNA of the CDR3 is TGTGCCAGCAGCCAACCTTGGTCGGGGTCCGAGGTGTGGAAGGACTATGGCTACACCTTC.

This clonotype was found a few times. The chain recombines TRBV6-1 with TRBJ1-1, with 7 nucleotides matching TRBD1. Germline V gene data show CDR1 as MNHNS and CDR2 as SASEGT. This CDR3 has 17 residues. The V gene end was trimmed by 6 bases and the J gene end by 5 bases; junction bases not matched to a gene: 18. The CDR3 bases are TGTGCCAGCAGAGAATCCGGGACAGTCACGAGTAGGACTGAAGCTTTCTTT. It specifies CASRESGTVTSRTEAFF.

This clonotype was picked up a small number of times. The gene calls are TRBV6-5 and TRBJ2-3; the match to TRBD1 covers 8 bases. CDR1 and CDR2 (germline): MNHEY, SVGAGI. The CDR3 runs 15 residues. Trimming cost V 3 bases and J 5 bases; bases outside gene matches: 7. The CDR3 DNA reads TGTGCCAGCAGTTATGGACAGGGCGCTAAAGATACGCAGTATTTT. Protein sequence: CASSYGQGAKDTQYF.

The chain carries TRBV7-2 and TRBJ1-1, with 8 nucleotides matching TRBD1. Trimming removed 6 bases from V and 6 bases from J; junction bases left unmatched: 9. Germline loops: CDR1 SGHTA, CDR2 FQGNSA. This CDR3 region has 14 residues. The CDR3: CASSGQGSAAEAFF. The CDR3 DNA reads TGTGCCAGCAGTGGACAGGGTTCAGCCGCTGAAGCTTTCTTT.

The chain combines TRBV7-9 with TRBJ1-2; D may be TRBD1 (5 bases). Germline CDR1 and CDR2: SEHNR and FQNEAQ (reference sequence). Deletions cut 4 bases from V and 6 bases from J, with 18 bases between. The CDR3 consists of 15 residues. The CDR3 DNA is TGTGCCAGCAGCTGGGACCCAGGGAGGGTGGATGGCTACACCTTC. This gives the protein CASSWDPGRVDGYTF.

The CDR3 protein is CASSRTIGQGANTEAFF. The DNA for the CDR3 is TGTGCCAGCAGCCGGACGATCGGACAGGGAGCGAACACTGAAGCTTTCTTT. The rearrangement links TRBV7-2 to TRBJ1-1, with 8 bases fitting TRBD1. The CDR3 has 17 amino acids. Germline-derived CDR1 and CDR2 are SGHTA and FQGNSA. The V segment lost 5 bases and the J segment 1 base; nucleotides outside the gene matches: 12.

The rearrangement links TRBV7-2 to TRBJ1-1; D gene ambiguous. This CDR3 contains 13 residues. Germline V gene lookup returns CDR1 SGHTA and CDR2 FQGNSA. The V gene lost 7 bases and the J gene lost 3 bases, with 12 bases spanning the gap. The CDR3 DNA follows: TGTGCCAGCATTCCATATTCGCACACTGAAGCTTTCTTT. Protein: CASIPYSHTEAFF.